This entry lists 10 T cell receptor beta chains sequenced from one sample in a study of T-cell memory formation after mild COVID-19. Using its own MiXCR run on the 5' RACE reads, TCRdb lists one record per CDR3 protein. The sample yields hundreds of thousands of distinct CDR3 sequences, about 20% seen once. The sample taken for sequencing was PBMCs or a T cell subset sorted from them (not recorded which). The receptor source for this set is an adult woman who had mild COVID-19 (a few samples of this study predate the infection). Cell type and time point are not known.

The CDR3 region is CAIQASTDTKYEQFF. CDR3 nucleotide sequence: TGTGCCATCCAGGCTAGCACCGACACCAAGTATGAGCAGTTCTTC. This rearrangement joins TRBV10-3 to TRBJ2-1, with D possibly matching TRBD2 (5 bases). Germline V gene lookup returns CDR1 ENHRY and CDR2 SYGVKD. CDR3 length: 15 amino acids. The V end was cut by 8 bases, the J end by 8 bases, with 22 bases between.

The chain links TRBV18 to TRBJ2-7, with D hard to call. The germline V and J ends were trimmed by 3 bases and 4 bases, with 10 bases remaining between them. The CDR3 sequence is 13 residues long. The germline CDR1 and CDR2 sequences are KGHSH and LQKENI. The CDR3 sequence: CASSPGIRYEQYF. Written as DNA, the CDR3 is TGTGCCAGCTCACCCGGAATCCGATACGAGCAGTACTTC.

This clonotype was observed at least ten times. This rearrangement joins TRBV18 to TRBJ2-1, with 8 bases lining up with TRBD1. Germline-derived CDR1 and CDR2 are KGHSH and LQKENI. The length of the CDR3 is 16 residues. J lost 0 bases, V lost 6 bases, and 7 bases had no gene match. The CDR3 DNA reads as TGTGCCAGCTCCCAGGGGGCTGGGAGCTCCTACAATGAGCAGTTCTTC. The encoded protein is CASSQGAGSSYNEQFF.

The chain has TRBV11-2 and TRBJ2-3; a weak D match, TRBD1 (6 bases). CDR1 and CDR2 (germline): SGHAT, FQNNGV. This CDR3 has 17 amino acids. The V and J ends lost 1 base and 2 bases respectively, with 16 bases between them. Written as DNA, the CDR3 is TGTGCCAGCAGCTTAGGGGGGCCAGGCAGGATCACAGATACGCAGTATTTT. Translated: CASSLGGPGRITDTQYF. The full variable domain, completed using reference TRBV11-2 and TRBJ2-3, is EAGVAQSPRYKIIEKRQSVAFWCNPISGHATLYWYQQILGQGPKLLIQFQNNGVVDDSQLPKDRFSAERLKGVDSTLKIQPAKLEDSAVYLCASSLGGPGRITDTQYFGPGTRLTVL.

The V call is TRBV3-1, the J call TRBJ2-1; TRBD2 matches 7 bases. CDR1 LGHDT and CDR2 YNNKEL come from the germline V gene (reference sequence). CDR3 length: 15 residues. V shed 4 bases and J 7 bases; nucleotides not matched to a gene: 10. For the CDR3, the DNA is TGTGCCAGCAGCCCGTTATGGGGAGGGATGAATGAGCAGTTCTTC. Its protein is CASSPLWGGMNEQFF.

This clonotype was recorded a few times. This rearrangement joins TRBV12-3 or TRBV12-4 to TRBJ1-1, with no clear D. Trimming left V 2 bases short and J 0 bases short, with 13 bases between. CDR3 length: 16 residues. The CDR3 protein is CASSLLRISMNTEAFF. The CDR3, as DNA: TGTGCCAGCAGTTTATTAAGGATCTCTATGAACACTGAAGCTTTCTTT.

This clonotype was seen repeatedly, ten times or more. CDR3 coding DNA: TGTGCCAGCAGCAACAGGGCGGGAGGGGCGTCCGGGGAGCTGTTTTTT. Its translation is CASSNRAGGASGELFF. The rearrangement joins TRBV9 to TRBJ2-2; the match to TRBD2 covers 9 bases. The germline V gene encodes CDR1 SGDLS and CDR2 YYNGEE. The CDR3 sequence is 16 residues long. V trimming: 4 bases; J trimming: 6 bases; junction bases outside the gene matches: 10.

This clonotype has just a few counts. The chain has TRBV27 and TRBJ1-5; no clear D gene. CDR3 length: 17 residues. CDR1 and CDR2 from the germline V gene are MNHEY and SMNVEV (reference sequence). Trimming left V 7 bases short and J 1 base short, with 20 bases between. The CDR3 DNA reads TGTGCCAGCAAACCCATGGGCGGTTACATGAGCAATCAGCCCCAGCATTTT. It specifies CASKPMGGYMSNQPQHF.

This chain uses TRBV7-3 with TRBJ1-1, with D uncertain. CDR3 length equals 15 residues. Germline V CDR1 and CDR2: SGHTA, FQGTGA. Trimming stripped 5 bases from V and 5 bases from J, with 18 bases between. In nucleotides, the CDR3 is TGTGCCAGCAGCCTCCACCCTGGTAGGGTTACTGAAGCTTTCTTT. Its translation: CASSLHPGRVTEAFF.

There are a few counts of this clonotype. CDR3 in amino acids: CASSIDSRRTGTSRELFF. The CDR3 DNA is TGTGCCAGTAGTATAGACTCGCGGAGGACTGGGACATCGCGGGAGCTGTTTTTT. The chain uses TRBV19 and TRBJ2-2, with D tentatively TRBD1 (6 bases). Germline V gene data show CDR1 as LNHDA and CDR2 as SQIVND (reference sequence). Between the trimmed V and J ends, which lost 0 bases and 9 bases, there was a span of 23 bases. The CDR3 contains 18 residues.